This T cell receptor beta chain was documented in a study of blood T cell repertoires in COVID-19. V lost 0 bases and J 7 bases, leaving 16 bases between the germline ends. Germline-derived CDR1 and CDR2 are SGDLS and YYNGEE. The CDR3 spans 15 residues. Some clones are missing from TCRdb's copy, which holds only in-frame ones; the method was immunoSEQ multiplex PCR. The table lists about 100,000 clones, around four fifths of them singletons, with approximately 29% in the top ten. Sequencing was carried out using peripheral blood. The gene calls are TRBV9 and TRBJ1-2; D unclear. The clonotype originates from a man aged 65-85 years with active or convalescent COVID-19. The CDR3 is CASSVASSGSGGYTF. For the CDR3, the DNA is TGTGCCAGCAGCGTAGCGTCCTCTGGGAGTGGTGGCTACACCTTC.